Listed below are T cell receptor beta chains from one sample, sequenced in a study of cytomegalovirus exposure and HLA in healthy donors. The protocol was immunoSEQ multiplex PCR, while the TCRdb copy is restricted to in-frame clones and leaves out a portion. The sample has 150,000 to 200,000 clones, and its top ten clones hold over 1%. Sequencing used PBMCs. These TCRs come from a woman in her fifties or sixties in good health and CMV-seronegative. Both conserved end residues are part of each CDR3. A D gene is named only where the DNA matches it firmly.

>TRBJ2-2|TRBV7-2|TRBD2
TGTGCCAGCAGCTTAGATAGCGGGGGGGCCTCCGGGGAGCTGTTTTTT
CASSLDSGGASGELFF
>TRBJ2-6|TRBV11-2|.
TGTGCCAGCAGCCGTAGAGGGACACCCAGGGCCAACGTTCTGACTTTC
CASSRRGTPRANVLTF
>TRBJ1-1|TRBV18|TRBD1
TGTGCCAGCTCATCCGGACAGGGGAACACTGAAGCTTTCTTT
CASSSGQGNTEAFF
>TRBJ2-1|TRBV7-2|TRBD2
TGTGCCAGCAGCCCCCCATTAGCGGGAGGTTCCGATGAGCAGTTCTTC
CASSPPLAGGSDEQFF
>TRBJ1-2|TRBV6-6|.
TGTGCCAGCACCTTGGGGGCGCTTAACTATGGCTACACCTTC
CASTLGALNYGYTF
>TRBJ2-7|TRBV19|.
TGTGCCAGTAGTATAGAGTGGGGAGGCGAGCAGTACTTC
CASSIEWGGEQYF
>TRBJ1-2|TRBV9|TRBD1
TGTGCCAGCAGCGGGGGGGGACAGGGGGCGCAGGGCTACACCTTC
CASSGGGQGAQGYTF
>TRBJ1-5|TRBV4-2|TRBD1
TGTGCCAGCAGCCAAGCTGGGGTGGGGGACAGGGTGAATCAGCCCCAGCATTTT
CASSQAGVGDRVNQPQHF
>TRBJ2-7|TRBV7-3|.
TGTGCCAGCAGCTCGGGGGGCCCTACGCAGTACTTC
CASSSGGPTQYF
>TRBJ1-1|TRBV27|TRBD1
TGTGCCAGCACCCCGACAGGGACGGTAACTGAAGCTTTCTTT
CASTPTGTVTEAFF
>TRBJ2-3|TRBV27|TRBD1
TGTGCCAGCAGTTTATGGGGACAGGTCACAGATACGCAGTATTTT
CASSLWGQVTDTQYF
>TRBJ2-1|TRBV6-1|.
TGTGCCAGGTTCATCAACAATGAGCAGTTCTTC
CARFINNEQFF
>TRBJ2-3|TRBV25-1|TRBD2
TGTGCCAGCAGTGAATTTCTAGCGGGAGTGTTTCATACGCAGTATTTT
CASSEFLAGVFHTQYF
>TRBJ2-2|TRBV7-3|.
TGTGCCAGCAGCTTTGGACTGGAGAACACCGGGGAGCTGTTTTTT
CASSFGLENTGELFF
>TRBJ1-1|TRBV6-6|TRBD1
TGTGCCAGCAGTTACACTCTGACAGGGGGGTTAGCTGAAGCTTTCTTT
CASSYTLTGGLAEAFF
>TRBJ2-4|TRBV6-1|.
TGTGCCAGCAGTGAAGGGCCGTTGACCAAAAACATTCAGTACTTC
CASSEGPLTKNIQYF
>TRBJ1-6|TRBV6-1|TRBD1
TGTGCCAGCAGTGAAGCCGGGACAGATAATTCACCCCTCCACTTT
CASSEAGTDNSPLHF
>TRBJ1-1|TRBV27|TRBD1
TGTGCCAGCAGTGTACGACAGGGGATGACTGAAGCTTTCTTT
CASSVRQGMTEAFF
>TRBJ2-5|TRBV5-1|.
TGCGCCAGCAGCTTGGAGGGGCTTACAGAGACCCAGTACTTC
CASSLEGLTETQYF
>TRBJ1-4|TRBV6-5|.
TGTGCCAGCACTATAGCGCCATGGGCTAATGAAAAACTGTTTTTT
CASTIAPWANEKLFF
>TRBJ2-7|TRBV7-8|TRBD2
TGTGCCAGCAGCCAGACTAGCGGGGGGACCTTCTCCTACGAGCAGTACTTC
CASSQTSGGTFSYEQYF
>TRBJ1-2|TRBV5-1|TRBD1
TGCGCCAGCAGCCCCGGGACAGGAAACTATGGCTACACCTTC
CASSPGTGNYGYTF
>TRBJ2-6|TRBV11-2|TRBD1
TGTGCCAGCAGCCGACAGGGCTCTGGGGCCAACGTCCTGACTTTC
CASSRQGSGANVLTF
>TRBJ2-2|TRBV7-2|TRBD2
TGTGCCAGCAGCTTAGCGTGGGGAGGGCCCGGGGAGCTGTTTTTT
CASSLAWGGPGELFF
>TRBJ2-3|TRBV9|TRBD1
TGTGCCAGCAGCGTGTGGGACAGCTTTAGCACAGATACGCAGTATTTT
CASSVWDSFSTDTQYF
>TRBJ1-2|TRBV2|TRBD1
TGTGCCAGCAGTTACAGGGGGCTGGGTGGCTACACCTTC
CASSYRGLGGYTF
>TRBJ1-1|TRBV29-1|.
TGCAGCGGGGAAGAGGGGGGAGCTTTCTTT
CSGEEGGAFF
>TRBJ2-3|TRBV2|TRBD1
TGTGCCAGCAGAAGGCAGGGGGCCACAGATACGCAGTATTTT
CASRRQGATDTQYF
>TRBJ2-7|TRBV10-3|TRBD2
TGTGCGGCCGGGAGGGATAGCTCCTACGAGCAGTACTTC
CAAGRDSSYEQYF
>TRBJ2-3|TRBV5-1|.
TGCGCCAGCAGCTTGGGGTCTAGCATTGACGCAGATACGCAGTATTTT
CASSLGSSIDADTQYF
>TRBJ1-4|TRBV4-1|.
TGCGCCAGCTCCAGGGGTTTCTGGAATGAAAAACTGTTTTTT
CASSRGFWNEKLFF
>TRBJ1-2|TRBV4-1|TRBD1
TGCGCCAGCAGCCTGGACAGGGGTAACTATGGCTACACCTTC
CASSLDRGNYGYTF
>TRBJ1-6|TRBV4-1|.
TGCGCCAGCAAACAGACCCCCTATTCACCCCTCCACTTT
CASKQTPYSPLHF
>TRBJ1-5|TRBV5-1|.
TGCGCCGGCAGCTTGGACAGCCCCAACCAGCCCCAGCATTTT
CAGSLDSPNQPQHF
>TRBJ1-5|TRBV12-5|TRBD1
TGTGCTAGTGGTTTGGAGACAGGGGGTATGCAGCCCCAGCATTTT
CASGLETGGMQPQHF
>TRBJ1-1|TRBV27|TRBD1
TGTGCCAGCAGCCCTACCTGGACAGGGAACACTGAAGCTTTCTTT
CASSPTWTGNTEAFF